Listed below are T cell receptor beta chains from one sample, sequenced in a study of a mutant IDH1 vaccine in newly diagnosed glioma. Here immunoSEQ multiplex PCR was the method, and the copy in TCRdb shows in-frame clones only, minus some. There are 55,000 or so clones in the sample; roughly 80% occur only once, and 6.2% lies in the top ten. Their antigens remain unidentified. The material was PBMCs, obtained from a glioma patient whose treatment included an IDH1 peptide vaccine. Every receptor here comes from a man aged 40-50 years with glioma. The CDR3 runs from the conserved cysteine through the conserved F or W. A D gene is named only where the DNA matches it firmly. A row's size may be missing; if present it is once, few, many or a size class.

TRBJ2-2,NA,TRBV9,NA,15,TGTGCCAGCAGCGTTTGGGAGGCGAACACCGGGGAGCTGTTTTTT,CASSVWEANTGELFF
TRBJ1-1,few,TRBV7-9,TRBD1,14,TGTGCCAGCAGCCCGGGACAGGCTGACACTGAAGCTTTCTTT,CASSPGQADTEAFF
TRBJ2-5,NA,TRBV7-3,TRBD2,16,TGTGCCAGCAGCTTAGGACTAGCGGGGGGACAAGAGACCCAGTACTTC,CASSLGLAGGQETQYF
TRBJ1-2,NA,TRBV21-1,NA,19,TGTGCCAGCAGCAAAGCGGAAAGGTCATGTCGGGACCGAGACTATGGCTACACCTTC,CASSKAERSCRDRDYGYTF
TRBJ1-5,NA,TRBV14,NA,13,TGTGCCAGCAGCCAGAACAGTTATCAGCCCCAGCATTTT,CASSQNSYQPQHF
TRBJ1-1,few,TRBV7-9,NA,15,TGTGCCAGCAGCTCAGGCCGGGACGCAAACACTGAAGCTTTCTTT,CASSSGRDANTEAFF
TRBJ1-4,NA,TRBV6-5,TRBD1,14,TGTGCCAGCAGTTCGGGGGACAGGAATGAAAAACTGTTTTTT,CASSSGDRNEKLFF
TRBJ2-7,NA,TRBV13,NA,17,TGTGCCAGCAGCTTATTAGGACAACAGGGAGTTACCTACGAGCAGTACTTC,CASSLLGQQGVTYEQYF
TRBJ1-5,NA,TRBV18,TRBD1,13,TGTGCCAGCACAGGGGGTGGGAATCAGCCCCAGCATTTT,CASTGGGNQPQHF
TRBJ2-6,once,TRBV5-6,TRBD1,18,TGTGCCAGCAGAAACGGACAGGGGGCGAGCCCTGGGGCCAACGTCCTGACTTTC,CASRNGQGASPGANVLTF
TRBJ1-6,NA,TRBV7-9,TRBD1,16,TGTGCCAGCAGCTTAGGGTCGGACAGGTATAATTCACCCCTCCACTTT,CASSLGSDRYNSPLHF
TRBJ2-7,NA,TRBV6-5,NA,12,TGTGCCAGCAGTTTCGACAGCTACGAGCAGTACTTC,CASSFDSYEQYF
TRBJ2-7,once,TRBV6-5,TRBD1,15,TGTGCCAGCAGCGAGGCCGGGACAGGGCGTAGGGAGCAGTACTTC,CASSEAGTGRREQYF
TRBJ2-1,NA,TRBV5-1,NA,14,TGCGCCAGCAGCTTGGGGGCAGCTTACAATGAGCAGTTCTTC,CASSLGAAYNEQFF
TRBJ1-2,NA,TRBV2,NA,14,TGTGCCAGCAGTGAAGTTCGTGTTAACTATGGCTACACCTTC,CASSEVRVNYGYTF
TRBJ2-7,NA,TRBV6-1,TRBD1,14,TGTGCCAGCACTAGGGACAGAAGCTCCTACGAGCAGTACTTC,CASTRDRSSYEQYF
TRBJ1-5,NA,TRBV15,NA,16,TGTGCCACCAGCAGAGAAGGGGGGAAGGGCAATCAGCCCCAGCATTTT,CATSREGGKGNQPQHF
TRBJ1-1,NA,TRBV12-5,TRBD1,14,TGTGCTAGTGGTCCGGGACAGGGGAACACTGAAGCTTTCTTT,CASGPGQGNTEAFF
TRBJ1-6,few,TRBV6-1,NA,14,TGTGCCAGCAGTCCTACACAGTATAATTCACCCCTCCACTTT,CASSPTQYNSPLHF
TRBJ2-7,NA,TRBV7-9,TRBD2,15,TGTGCCAGCAGCCCAACTAGACTAGCGGGGAGCGAGCAGTACTTC,CASSPTRLAGSEQYF
TRBJ1-2,NA,TRBV7-9,TRBD1,14,TGTGCCTTATCCGGGACAGGGCAAGGCTATGGCTACACCTTC,CALSGTGQGYGYTF
TRBJ2-5,NA,TRBV5-5,NA,13,TGTGCCAGCACCGCCCCGGGGGTAGAGACCCAGTACTTC,CASTAPGVETQYF
TRBJ1-2,NA,TRBV5-1,TRBD1,15,TGCGCCAGCAGCCCGTCGACAGGGCTAAACTATGGCTACACCTTC,CASSPSTGLNYGYTF
TRBJ2-1,NA,TRBV10-3,TRBD1,16,TGTGCCGTGACCCCCAGGGGGTCGCTTGATTACAATGAGCAGTTCTTC,CAVTPRGSLDYNEQFF
TRBJ1-2,NA,TRBV2,NA,14,TGTGCCATCCATCCTCCGGGGGCGAGCTATGGCTACACCTTC,CAIHPPGASYGYTF
TRBJ2-2,NA,TRBV6-5,TRBD1,14,TGTGCCAGCAGAGGGACAGGGAACACCGGGGAGCTGTTTTTT,CASRGTGNTGELFF
TRBJ2-1,NA,TRBV29-1,TRBD1,15,TGCAGCGTAGTCTGGACAGGGGGCTCCTACAATGAGCAGTTCTTC,CSVVWTGGSYNEQFF
TRBJ1-1,NA,TRBV11-2,NA,15,TGTGCCAGCAGCCCAGGCGAATTGACAGTGTTTGAAGCTTTCTTT,CASSPGELTVFEAFF
TRBJ1-1,once,TRBV18,TRBD1,15,TGTGCCAGCTCGCAGGGACAGGTGAGGAACACTGAAGCTTTCTTT,CASSQGQVRNTEAFF
TRBJ2-1,NA,TRBV25-1,TRBD1,15,TGTGCCAGCAGCCAGACCGGGACAGGGGCTAATGAGCAGTTCTTC,CASSQTGTGANEQFF
TRBJ2-3,NA,TRBV19,TRBD2,13,TGTGCCAGCTCGGGACTAGTGGTAGATACGCAGTATTTT,CASSGLVVDTQYF
TRBJ2-3,NA,TRBV14,NA,16,TGTGCCAGCAGCCAAGATTGGGGACCCATTGTAGATACGCAGTATTTT,CASSQDWGPIVDTQYF
TRBJ2-2,NA,TRBV7-7,TRBD1,15,TGTGCTAGCAGCAAGCTACAGGGGGACACCGGGGAGCTGTTTTTT,CASSKLQGDTGELFF
TRBJ2-7,NA,TRBV4-1,NA,13,TGCGCCAGCAGTTCACAGGGCCCCTACGAGCAGTACTTC,CASSSQGPYEQYF
TRBJ2-1,once,TRBV5-4,TRBD1,16,TGTGCCAGCAGCGACTACGGGACAGGCTTCTACAATGAGCAGTTCTTC,CASSDYGTGFYNEQFF
TRBJ2-1,once,TRBV7-8,TRBD1,14,TGTGCCAGCTCCTACAGGGGAGCTTACAATGAGCAGTTCTTC,CASSYRGAYNEQFF
TRBJ1-5,NA,TRBV7-9,TRBD1,14,TGTGCCAGCAGCCATGACAGGGGCAATCAGCCCCAGCATTTT,CASSHDRGNQPQHF
TRBJ1-2,NA,TRBV5-4,NA,13,TGTGCCAGCAGCTACGACAGAGACTATGGCTACACCTTC,CASSYDRDYGYTF
TRBJ1-5,NA,TRBV6-1,NA,16,TGTGCCAGCAGTGATGCAGGGGTTTATAGCAATCAGCCCCAGCATTTT,CASSDAGVYSNQPQHF
TRBJ1-2,NA,TRBV19,NA,15,TGTGCCAGTAGTTCCCGGACCGTCCCGATCTATGGCTACACCTTC,CASSSRTVPIYGYTF
TRBJ1-1,NA,TRBV29-1,TRBD1,11,TGCAGCGCCTACAGGGGTGGTGAAGCTTTCTTT,CSAYRGGEAFF
TRBJ1-6,NA,TRBV6-5,TRBD1,14,TGTGCCAGCAGTACTCGACAGGGCTACTCACCCCTCCACTTT,CASSTRQGYSPLHF